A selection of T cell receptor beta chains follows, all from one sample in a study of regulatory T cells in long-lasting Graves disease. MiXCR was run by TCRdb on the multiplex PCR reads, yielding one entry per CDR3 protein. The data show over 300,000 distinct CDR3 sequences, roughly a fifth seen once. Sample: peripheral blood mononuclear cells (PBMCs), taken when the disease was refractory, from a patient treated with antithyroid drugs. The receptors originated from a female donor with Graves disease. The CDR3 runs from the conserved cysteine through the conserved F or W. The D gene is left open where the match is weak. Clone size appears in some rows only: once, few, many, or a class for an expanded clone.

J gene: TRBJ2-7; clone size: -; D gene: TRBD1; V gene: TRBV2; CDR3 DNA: TGTGCCAGCAGTGAAACAGGGGGCTCGACCTACGAGCAGTACTTC; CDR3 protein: CASSETGGSTYEQYF
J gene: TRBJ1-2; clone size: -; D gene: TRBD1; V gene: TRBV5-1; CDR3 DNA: TGCGCCAGCAGCTTGGAGACAGGGCCCTATGGCTACACCTTC; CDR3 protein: CASSLETGPYGYTF
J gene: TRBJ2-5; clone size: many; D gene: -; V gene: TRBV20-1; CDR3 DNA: TGCAGTGCTAGAGGTACCGGGTACCAAGAGACCCAGTACTTC; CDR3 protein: CSARGTGYQETQYF
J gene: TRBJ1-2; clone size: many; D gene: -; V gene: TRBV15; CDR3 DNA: TGTGCCACCAGCAGAGCCCAGGGGATCCCTATTGGCTACACCTTC; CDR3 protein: CATSRAQGIPIGYTF
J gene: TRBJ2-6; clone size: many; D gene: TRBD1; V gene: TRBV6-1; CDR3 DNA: TGTGCCAGCAGGAGACAGGGGGCAGACTCTGGGGCCAACGTCCTGACTTTC; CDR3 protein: CASRRQGADSGANVLTF
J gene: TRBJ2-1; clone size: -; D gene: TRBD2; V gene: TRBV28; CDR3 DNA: TGTGCCAGCAGTTTATTAGCGGGAGGGCTCTACAATGAGCAGTTCTTC; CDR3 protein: CASSLLAGGLYNEQFF
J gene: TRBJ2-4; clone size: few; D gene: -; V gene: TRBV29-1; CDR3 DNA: TGCAGCGCCCAACGGGGGGCGGGCAAAAACATTCAGTACTTC; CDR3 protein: CSAQRGAGKNIQYF
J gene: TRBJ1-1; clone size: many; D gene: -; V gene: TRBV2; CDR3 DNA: TGTGCCAGCAAGGTATCAGGGCTCGCCACTGAAGCTTTCTTT; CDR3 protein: CASKVSGLATEAFF
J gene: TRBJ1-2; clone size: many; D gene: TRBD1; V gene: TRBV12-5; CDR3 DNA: TGTGCTAGTGGTTTGGTACCAGGGGGCAGGAGGGACTATGGCTACACCTTC; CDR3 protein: CASGLVPGGRRDYGYTF
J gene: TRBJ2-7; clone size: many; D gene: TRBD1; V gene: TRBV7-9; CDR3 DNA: TGTGCCAGCAGCATTCCGGGACAGGGGGCCTCCTACGAGCAGTACTTC; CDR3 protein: CASSIPGQGASYEQYF
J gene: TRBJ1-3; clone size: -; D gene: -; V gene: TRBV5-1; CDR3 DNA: TGCGCCAGCAGCTTAGGACAGCTGACTCGGAACACCATATATTTT; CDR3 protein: CASSLGQLTRNTIYF
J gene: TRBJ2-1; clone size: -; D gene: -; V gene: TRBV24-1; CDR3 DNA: TGTGCCACCAGTGATTTCCAAGAGCAGTTCTTC; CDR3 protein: CATSDFQEQFF
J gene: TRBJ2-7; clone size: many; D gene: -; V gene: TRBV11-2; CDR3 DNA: TGTGCCAGCAGCATCGTCGGGACCTCCTACGAGCAGTACTTC; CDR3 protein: CASSIVGTSYEQYF
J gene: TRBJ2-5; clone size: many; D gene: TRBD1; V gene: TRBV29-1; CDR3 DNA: TGCAGCGGTAAGGGACAGTACCAAGAGACCCAGTACTTC; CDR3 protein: CSGKGQYQETQYF
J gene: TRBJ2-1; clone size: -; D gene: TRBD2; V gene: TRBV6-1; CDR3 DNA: TGTGCCAGCAGCTCAGGGACTAGCGGGAATGAGCAGTTCTTC; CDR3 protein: CASSSGTSGNEQFF
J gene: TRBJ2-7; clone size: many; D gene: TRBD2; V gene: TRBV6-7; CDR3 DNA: TGTGCCAGCAGAAAACTGACTAGCGAACAATACGAGCAGTACTTC; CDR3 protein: CASRKLTSEQYEQYF
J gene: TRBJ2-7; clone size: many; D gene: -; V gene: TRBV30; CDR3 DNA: TGTGCCTGGAGTGTCTCGGCATACGAGCAGTACTTC; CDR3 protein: CAWSVSAYEQYF
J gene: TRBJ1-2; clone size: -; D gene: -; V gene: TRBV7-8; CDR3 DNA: TGTGCCAGCAGCTCAGAGACAGCTAACTATGGCTACACCTTC; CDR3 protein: CASSSETANYGYTF
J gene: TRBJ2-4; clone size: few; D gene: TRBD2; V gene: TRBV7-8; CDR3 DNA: TGTGCCAGCAGCTTAGCGCCAGGGACTAGCGGTCGTGTGTACTTC; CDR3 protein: CASSLAPGTSGRVYF
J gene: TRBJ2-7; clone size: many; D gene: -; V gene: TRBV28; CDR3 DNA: TGTGCCAGCAGTCTACGCCACGAGCAGTACTTC; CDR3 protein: CASSLRHEQYF